This TCR beta chain was obtained from a study of T cell responses to AZD1222 COVID-19 vaccine. Broader study findings: Vaccination with two AZD1222 doses was followed by a rise in Spike-specific TCR breadth and depth.

Remarks on this clone: The antigen remains unidentified.

Germline V gene sequence: CDR1 SQVTM, CDR2 ANQGSEA. The V end lost 4 bases, the J end lost 2 bases, and 12 bases lay between the germline ends. This CDR3 contains 14 residues. Clones were read by immunoSEQ multiplex PCR, and TCRdb kept only the in-frame ones, dropping some. The sample has fewer than 80,000 clones; around 88% are singletons. This receptor was taken from an adult who received the MenACWY meningococcal vaccine as a control. The sequencing here drew on peripheral blood, taken 28 days after the second dose of the MenACWY control vaccine. The chain combines TRBV29-1 with TRBJ1-3; D call uncertain. CDR3 sequence: CSVAATSAGNTIYF. The DNA of the CDR3 is TGCAGCGTTGCAGCGACCTCCGCTGGAAACACCATATATTTT.